Below are 19 T cell receptor beta chains sequenced from a single sample in a study of blood T cell repertoires in COVID-19. Profiled with immunoSEQ multiplex PCR; TCRdb holds only in-frame clones, not every one. The repertoire consists of about 170,000 clones, with about 85% occurring once and the leading ten covering approximately 3%. The sequencing sample was made of peripheral blood. The source is a human donor with acute or convalescent COVID-19. The donor label of this sample is uncertain.

The rearrangement uses TRBV24-1 and TRBJ1-5; no definite D call. CDR1 and CDR2 (germline): KGHDR, SFDVKD. The ends were cut back, 4 bases at V and 4 bases at J, with 10 bases in the middle. The CDR3 is 14 residues long. The CDR3 DNA sequence: TGTGCCACCAGTGAGACTTACAAGAATCAGCCCCAGCATTTT. This gives the protein CATSETYKNQPQHF.

The chain couples TRBV5-6 to TRBJ2-3; D is possibly TRBD1 (6 bases). This CDR3 region has 15 residues. V was shortened by 3 bases and J by 4 bases, with 15 bases between the two germline ends. Germline V gives CDR1 SGHDT, CDR2 YYEEEE. The CDR3 nucleotides read TGTGCCAGCAGCTCTTCGCAGGGGTATTCAGATACGCAGTATTTT. Protein product: CASSSSQGYSDTQYF.

The V gene is TRBV15, the J gene TRBJ2-7; D perhaps matches TRBD2 (5 bases). Germline CDR1 is LNHNV and CDR2 is YYDKDF (reference sequence). Trimming shortened V by 0 bases and J by 7 bases, and 10 bases separated the two germline ends. CDR3 length: 13 residues. This CDR3 is CATSRDLPGEQYF. For the CDR3, the DNA is TGTGCCACCAGCAGAGATTTGCCGGGGGAGCAGTACTTC.

The chain uses TRBV2 and TRBJ2-3; weak D call: TRBD1 (5 bases). The germline gives CDR1 SNHLY, CDR2 FYNNEI. The germline V and J ends were trimmed by 7 bases and 0 bases, with 14 bases remaining between them. The CDR3 contains 15 residues. The CDR3 bases are TGTGCCAGCACGTCTACAGGCACTAGCACAGATACGCAGTATTTT. Residues: CASTSTGTSTDTQYF.

This clone has just one count. The chain links TRBV13 to TRBJ1-5; D is possibly TRBD1 (5 bases). Trimming took off 1 base at V and 2 bases at J, with 9 bases between the two ends. The CDR3 is 15 residues long. Germline V gene sequence: CDR1 PRHDT, CDR2 FYEKMQ (reference sequence). The CDR3 sequence is CASSLAGGGNQPQHF. The DNA of the CDR3 is TGTGCCAGCAGCTTAGCCGGGGGAGGCAATCAGCCCCAGCATTTT.

This clone has just a few counts. The chain joins TRBV9 to TRBJ1-2, with D perhaps TRBD1 (6 bases). Trimming cost V 6 bases and J 6 bases, with 21 bases left between them. CDR1 and CDR2 (germline): SGDLS, YYNGEE. The CDR3 sequence is 15 residues long. CDR3 sequence (DNA): TGTGCCAGCACCCGTAGGGCCGGGGGGGCTGATGGCTACACCTTC. Protein sequence: CASTRRAGGADGYTF.

The chain carries TRBV4-2 and TRBJ2-5, with 11 nucleotides matching TRBD2. This CDR3 contains 18 residues. Germline V gives CDR1 LGHNA, CDR2 YNFKEQ. V lost 3 bases, J lost 5 bases, and 14 bases stayed unmatched. For the CDR3, the DNA is TGTGCCAGCAGCCATCCTTTTTTAGCGGGGGGGCCGCGGGAGACCCAGTACTTC. Encoded protein: CASSHPFLAGGPRETQYF.

The CDR3: CAWNQRRAMNTEAFF. The DNA of the CDR3 is TGTGCCTGGAACCAAAGGAGAGCAATGAACACTGAAGCTTTCTTT. This rearrangement joins TRBV30 to TRBJ1-1; D not resolved. Trimming left V 4 bases short and J 0 bases short, with 15 bases between. The CDR3 covers 15 residues. Germline V gene data show CDR1 as GTSNPN and CDR2 as SVGIG (reference sequence).

The chain uses TRBV30 and TRBJ2-3, with 9 bases lining up with TRBD2. Germline V lookup: CDR1 GTSNPN, CDR2 SVGIG (reference sequence). The CDR3 totals 15 residues. The trim removed 2 bases at V and 6 bases at J, leaving 9 bases unmatched. CDR3 DNA: TGTGCCTGGAGTTCGATTAGCGGGGGACCGGATACGCAGTATTTT. Protein: CAWSSISGGPDTQYF.

The rearrangement uses TRBV19 and TRBJ1-2; 7 bases agree with TRBD1. The CDR3 runs to 15 residues. V lost 2 bases to trimming and J lost 0 bases; unmatched junction nucleotides: 3. Germline CDR1 LNHDA, CDR2 SQIVND (reference sequence). The CDR3 nucleotides read TGTGCCAGTAGTATACAGGGGGGCGCTAACTATGGCTACACCTTC. Translating it yields CASSIQGGANYGYTF.

J is TRBJ1-5 and V is TRBV5-5, with a weak D call TRBD1 (6 bases). CDR1 SGHKS and CDR2 YYEKEE come from the germline V gene (reference sequence). The CDR3 sequence is 18 residues long. The V gene lost 1 base and the J gene lost 4 bases, with 21 bases spanning the gap. Here the CDR3 DNA reads TGTGCCAGCAGCTTGACCCCAACAGGGAACCTTTTTAATCAGCCCCAGCATTTT. Its protein product is CASSLTPTGNLFNQPQHF.

V gene TRBV19 combines with J gene TRBJ1-1, with TRBD1 as a possible D gene (5 bases). Trimming shortened V by 6 bases and J by 0 bases, and 17 bases separated the two germline ends. The CDR3 has 16 residues. Germline V gene lookup returns CDR1 LNHDA and CDR2 SQIVND (reference sequence). The DNA for the CDR3 is TGTGCCAGTAGGCAGACAGTCGGCCGAATGAACACTGAAGCTTTCTTT. Its protein is CASRQTVGRMNTEAFF.

This clone was counted once. A much larger clone differs by one base, so this may be a read error. Other DNA sequences in the same sample also yield this CDR3. V usage is TRBV3-1 (or the pseudogene TRBV3-2) and J usage is TRBJ1-5; D is unclear. Between the trimmed V and J ends, which lost 3 bases and 4 bases, there was a span of 4 bases. Germline V gene sequence: CDR1 LGHDT, CDR2 YNNKEL (reference sequence). The CDR3 runs 12 residues. The CDR3 region has the DNA TGTGCCAGCAGCCAGTTAAATCAGCCCCAGCATTTT. Amino acids: CASSQLNQPQHF.

The chain is built from TRBV5-8 and TRBJ1-5; no clear D gene. The CDR3 totals 15 residues. The V end was cut by 2 bases, the J end by 2 bases, with 11 bases between. Looked up from germline, CDR1 is SGHTS and CDR2 is YDEGEE. CDR3 in amino acids: CASSLAVRGNQPQHF. The CDR3 coding sequence is TGTGCCAGCAGCTTAGCCGTTAGAGGCAATCAGCCCCAGCATTTT. The complete variable domain, with remaining parts taken from reference TRBV5-8 and TRBJ1-5, reads EAGVTQSPTHLIKTRGQQATLRCSPISGHTSVYWYQQALGLGLQFLLWYDEGEERNRGNFPPRFSGRQFPNYSSELNVNALELEDSALYLCASSLAVRGNQPQHFGDGTRLSIL.

This sequence joins TRBV6-6 and TRBJ2-3, with D possibly matching TRBD1 (6 bases). Trimming cost V 1 base and J 3 bases, with 14 bases left between them. The germline CDR1 and CDR2 sequences are MNHNY and SVGAGI (reference sequence). The CDR3 is 16 amino acids. CDR3 in amino acids: CASSYLTGTTTDTQYF. CDR3 DNA sequence: TGTGCCAGCAGTTACTTGACGGGGACAACGACAGATACGCAGTATTTT.

The CDR3 spells CASSVRQFSSYNEQFF. CDR3 bases: TGTGCCAGCAGCGTTCGACAGTTCAGCTCCTACAATGAGCAGTTCTTC. The chain has TRBV14 and TRBJ2-1, with TRBD1 as a possible D gene (5 bases). CDR3 size: 16 residues. V shed 5 bases and J shed 0 bases, with 14 bases lying between them. Germline V CDR1 and CDR2: SGHDN, FVKESK.

The gene calls are TRBV4-2 and TRBJ2-1; D gene unclear. The CDR3 is 18 amino acids. CDR1 is LGHNA, CDR2 YNFKEQ, per germline. The V and J ends lost 3 bases and 0 bases respectively, with 18 bases between them. The DNA of the CDR3 is TGTGCCAGCAGCCAGTGGTCTACGGCGGATAGCTCCTACAATGAGCAGTTCTTC. It is translated as CASSQWSTADSSYNEQFF.

The chain uses TRBV7-2 and TRBJ1-2; D is possibly TRBD1 (6 bases). The CDR3 consists of 14 residues. V lost 6 bases to trimming and J lost 0 bases, with 11 bases between them. CDR1 SGHTA and CDR2 FQGNSA come from the germline V gene. The CDR3 loop reads CASSQDSTNYGYTF. The CDR3 DNA is TGTGCCAGCAGTCAGGACAGTACTAACTATGGCTACACCTTC.

This clone turned up a few times. The chain is built from TRBV29-1 and TRBJ2-7; 8 nucleotides agree with TRBD1. Germline lookup yields CDR1 SQVTM and CDR2 ANQGSEA. The CDR3 runs to 16 residues. The ends lost 4 bases at V and 2 bases at J; junction bases unmatched: 13. DNA of the CDR3: TGCAGCGTTGTAGACAGGGGCTCTGAATCCCCCTACGAGCAGTACTTC. Translating it yields CSVVDRGSESPYEQYF.